Described below is a single TCR beta chain sequence and its context. Its antigen specificity is not known. Within one base of it there is no much larger clone, and no base qualities were kept. The data derive from a study of patients with pleural tuberculosis (dated by TCRdb to the mid-2010s). Instrument on record: Illumina Genome Analyzer IIx. TCRdb reprocessed the public reads (quality trimming at Q25 with fastp, clone calling with MiXCR) and kept in-frame beta chains. CDR3 protein sequences are deduplicated, and each keeps its most common genes and DNA. The sample contains some 48,000 distinct CDR3 sequences, about 7.3% of them found a single time. Under 20% of the sample is taken by the ten largest. V is clipped by 8 bases and J by 5 bases, and the sequence between their germline boundaries is 11 bases long. Including the terminal cysteine and phenylalanine, the CDR3 comprises 11 residues. Solely the CDR3 DNA is kept, with 33 bases framed from the first base. In the germline V gene (reference sequence), CDR1 corresponds to GTSNPN and CDR2 to SVGIG.

This TCR was sampled from a human donor with pleural tuberculosis. The V and J genes are TRBV30 and TRBJ2-3; no D segment can be confidently identified. The CDR3 loop reads CAAHSLDTQYF. The DNA sequence is given as TGTGCCGCACATAGTCTAGATACGCAGTATTTT.